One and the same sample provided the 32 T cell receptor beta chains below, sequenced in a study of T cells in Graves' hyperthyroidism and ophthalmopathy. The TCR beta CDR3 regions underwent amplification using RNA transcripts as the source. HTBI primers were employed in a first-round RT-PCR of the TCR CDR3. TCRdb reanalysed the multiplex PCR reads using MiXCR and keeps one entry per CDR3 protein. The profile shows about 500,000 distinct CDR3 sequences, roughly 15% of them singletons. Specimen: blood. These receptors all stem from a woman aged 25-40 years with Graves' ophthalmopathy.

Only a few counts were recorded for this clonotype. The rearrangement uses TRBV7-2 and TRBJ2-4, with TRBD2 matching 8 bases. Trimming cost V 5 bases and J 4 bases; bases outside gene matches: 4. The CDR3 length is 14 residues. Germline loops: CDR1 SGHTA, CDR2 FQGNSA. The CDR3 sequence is CASSLTSEKNIQYF. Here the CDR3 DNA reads TGTGCCAGCAGCCTGACTAGCGAAAAAAACATTCAGTACTTC.

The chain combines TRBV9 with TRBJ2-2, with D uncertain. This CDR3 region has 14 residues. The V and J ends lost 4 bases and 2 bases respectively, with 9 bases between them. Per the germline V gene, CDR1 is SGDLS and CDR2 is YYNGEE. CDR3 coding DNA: TGTGCCAGCAGCCCTTTAGTCAACACCGGGGAGCTGTTTTTT. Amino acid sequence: CASSPLVNTGELFF.

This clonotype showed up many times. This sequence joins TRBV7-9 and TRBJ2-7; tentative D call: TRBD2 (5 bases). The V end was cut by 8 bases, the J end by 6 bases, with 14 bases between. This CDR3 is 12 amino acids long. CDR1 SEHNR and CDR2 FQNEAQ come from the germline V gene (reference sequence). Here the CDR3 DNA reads TGTGCCAGCTCCGGGAATGCGGTCGAGCAGTACTTC. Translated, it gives CASSGNAVEQYF.

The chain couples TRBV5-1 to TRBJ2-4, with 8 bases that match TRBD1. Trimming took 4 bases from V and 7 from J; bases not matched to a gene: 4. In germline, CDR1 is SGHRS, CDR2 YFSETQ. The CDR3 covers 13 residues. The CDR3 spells CASSLRTGNIQYF. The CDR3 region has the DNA TGCGCCAGCAGCCTTAGGACAGGGAACATTCAGTACTTC.

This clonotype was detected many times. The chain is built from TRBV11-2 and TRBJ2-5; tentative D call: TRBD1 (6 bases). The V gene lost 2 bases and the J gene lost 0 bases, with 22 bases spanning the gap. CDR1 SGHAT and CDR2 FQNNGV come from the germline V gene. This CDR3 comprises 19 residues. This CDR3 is CASSLPLQGGEKYQETQYF. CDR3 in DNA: TGTGCCAGCAGCTTACCCTTACAGGGTGGGGAAAAGTACCAAGAGACCCAGTACTTC. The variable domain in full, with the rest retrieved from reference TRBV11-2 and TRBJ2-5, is EAGVAQSPRYKIIEKRQSVAFWCNPISGHATLYWYQQILGQGPKLLIQFQNNGVVDDSQLPKDRFSAERLKGVDSTLKIQPAKLEDSAVYLCASSLPLQGGEKYQETQYFGPGTRLLVL.

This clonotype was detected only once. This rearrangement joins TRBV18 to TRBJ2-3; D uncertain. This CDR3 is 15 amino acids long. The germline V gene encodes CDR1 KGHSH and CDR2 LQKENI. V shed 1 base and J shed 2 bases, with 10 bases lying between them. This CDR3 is CASSPLAQLTDTQYF. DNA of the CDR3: TGTGCCAGCTCACCACTTGCTCAGCTCACAGATACGCAGTATTTT.

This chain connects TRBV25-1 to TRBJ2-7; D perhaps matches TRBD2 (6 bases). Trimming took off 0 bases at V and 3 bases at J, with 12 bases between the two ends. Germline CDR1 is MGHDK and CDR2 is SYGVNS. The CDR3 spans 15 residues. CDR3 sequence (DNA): TGTGCCAGCAGTGAATACCCCTCGCGGGGCTACGAGCAGTACTTC. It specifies CASSEYPSRGYEQYF.

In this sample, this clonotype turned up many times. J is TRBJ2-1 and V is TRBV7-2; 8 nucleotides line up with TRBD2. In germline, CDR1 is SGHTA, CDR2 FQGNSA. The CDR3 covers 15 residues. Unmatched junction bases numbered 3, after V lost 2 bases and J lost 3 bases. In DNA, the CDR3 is TGTGCCAGCAGCTTAAGCGGGAGCTTCTACAATGAGCAGTTCTTC. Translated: CASSLSGSFYNEQFF.

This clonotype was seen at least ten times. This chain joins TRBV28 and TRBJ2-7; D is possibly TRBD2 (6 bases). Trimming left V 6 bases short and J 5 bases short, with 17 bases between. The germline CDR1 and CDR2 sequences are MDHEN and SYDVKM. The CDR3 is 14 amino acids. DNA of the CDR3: TGTGCCAGCAGGGAGGGGACTGCGAGGAACGAGCAGTACTTC. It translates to CASREGTARNEQYF.

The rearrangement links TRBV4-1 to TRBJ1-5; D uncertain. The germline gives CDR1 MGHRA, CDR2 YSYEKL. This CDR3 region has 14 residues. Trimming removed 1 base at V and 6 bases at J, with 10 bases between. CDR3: CASSQVLGSQPQHF. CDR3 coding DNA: TGCGCCAGCAGCCAAGTTCTGGGGAGTCAGCCCCAGCATTTT.

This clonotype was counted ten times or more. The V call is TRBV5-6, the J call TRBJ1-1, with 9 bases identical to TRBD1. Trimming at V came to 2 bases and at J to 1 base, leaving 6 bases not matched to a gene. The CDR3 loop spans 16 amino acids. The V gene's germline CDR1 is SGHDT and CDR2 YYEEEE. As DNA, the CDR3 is TGTGCCAGCAGCTTAAGGGACAGGGTTCCGAACACTGAAGCTTTCTTT. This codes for CASSLRDRVPNTEAFF.

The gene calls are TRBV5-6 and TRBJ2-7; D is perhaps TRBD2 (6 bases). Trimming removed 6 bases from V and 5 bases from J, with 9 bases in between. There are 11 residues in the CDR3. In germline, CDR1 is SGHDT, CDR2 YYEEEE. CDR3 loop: CASKREDEQYF. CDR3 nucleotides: TGTGCCAGCAAGAGGGAGGACGAGCAGTACTTC.

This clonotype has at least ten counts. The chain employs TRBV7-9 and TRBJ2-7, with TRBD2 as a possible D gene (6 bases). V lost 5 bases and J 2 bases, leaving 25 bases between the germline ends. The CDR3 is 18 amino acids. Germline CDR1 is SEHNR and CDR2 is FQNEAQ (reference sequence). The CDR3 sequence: CASSPPSLPGTRTYEQYF. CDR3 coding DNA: TGTGCCAGCAGCCCCCCCTCCCTACCGGGGACTCGGACCTACGAGCAGTACTTC.

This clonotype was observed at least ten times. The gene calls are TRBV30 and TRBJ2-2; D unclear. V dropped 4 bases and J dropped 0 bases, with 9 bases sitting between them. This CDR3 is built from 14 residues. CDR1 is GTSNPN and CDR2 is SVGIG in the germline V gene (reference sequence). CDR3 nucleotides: TGTGCCTGGAAGATGGGAACGAACACCGGGGAGCTGTTTTTT. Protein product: CAWKMGTNTGELFF.

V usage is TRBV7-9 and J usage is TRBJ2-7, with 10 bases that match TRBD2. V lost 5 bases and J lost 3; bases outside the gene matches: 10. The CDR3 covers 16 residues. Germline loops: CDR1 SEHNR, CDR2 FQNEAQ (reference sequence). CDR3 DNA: TGTGCCAGCAGCCGTAGGCTAGCGGGAGTCAGCTACGAGCAGTACTTC. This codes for CASSRRLAGVSYEQYF.

CDR3 bases: TGTGCTAGTGGTTTGGTAGACACTGAAGCTTTCTTT. Its protein is CASGLVDTEAFF. The chain employs TRBV12-5 and TRBJ1-1; D uncertain. CDR3 length: 12 residues. V was pared by 0 bases and J by 3 bases, with 2 bases between. The V gene's germline CDR1 is LGHNT and CDR2 FRNRAP.

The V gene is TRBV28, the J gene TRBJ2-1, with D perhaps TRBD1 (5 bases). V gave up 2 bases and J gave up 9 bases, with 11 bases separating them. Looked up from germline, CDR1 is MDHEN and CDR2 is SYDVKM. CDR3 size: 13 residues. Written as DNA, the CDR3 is TGTGCCAGCAGTTTAGCTAAGGGGCGTGAGCAGTTCTTC. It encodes CASSLAKGREQFF.

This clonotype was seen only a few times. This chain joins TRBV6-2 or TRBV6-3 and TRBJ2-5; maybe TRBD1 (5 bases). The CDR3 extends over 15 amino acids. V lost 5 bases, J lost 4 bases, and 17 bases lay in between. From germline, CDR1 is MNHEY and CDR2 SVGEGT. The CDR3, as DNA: TGTGCCAGCAGTCCCCCTTGGGGCTCGGGAGAGACCCAGTACTTC. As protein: CASSPPWGSGETQYF.

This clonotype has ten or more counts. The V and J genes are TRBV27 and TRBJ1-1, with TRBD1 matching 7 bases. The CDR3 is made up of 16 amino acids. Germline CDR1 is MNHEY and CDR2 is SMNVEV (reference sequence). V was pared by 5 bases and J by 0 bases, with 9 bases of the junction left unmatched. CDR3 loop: CASSGHGQAMNTEAFF. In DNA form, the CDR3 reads TGTGCCAGCAGTGGGCATGGACAGGCGATGAACACTGAAGCTTTCTTT.

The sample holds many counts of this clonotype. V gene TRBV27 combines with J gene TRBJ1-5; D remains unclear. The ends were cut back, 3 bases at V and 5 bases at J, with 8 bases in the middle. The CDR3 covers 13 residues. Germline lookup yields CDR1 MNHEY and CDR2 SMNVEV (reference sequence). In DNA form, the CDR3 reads TGTGCCAGCAGTTTGGACGGGCATCAGCCCCAGCATTTT. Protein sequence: CASSLDGHQPQHF.

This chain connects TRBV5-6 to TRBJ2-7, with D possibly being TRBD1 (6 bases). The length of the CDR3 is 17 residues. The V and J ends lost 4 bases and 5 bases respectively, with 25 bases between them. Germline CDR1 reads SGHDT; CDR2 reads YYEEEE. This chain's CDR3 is CASSTRTVWPDLDEQYF. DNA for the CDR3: TGTGCCAGCAGCACGAGGACAGTCTGGCCAGACCTGGACGAGCAGTACTTC.

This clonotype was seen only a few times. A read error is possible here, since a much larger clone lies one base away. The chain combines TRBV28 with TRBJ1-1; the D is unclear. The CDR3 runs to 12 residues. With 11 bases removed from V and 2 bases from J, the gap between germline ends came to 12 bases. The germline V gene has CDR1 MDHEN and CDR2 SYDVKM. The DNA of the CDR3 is TGTGCCCCCCACCCTCCCAACACTGAAGCTTTCTTT. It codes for CAPHPPNTEAFF.

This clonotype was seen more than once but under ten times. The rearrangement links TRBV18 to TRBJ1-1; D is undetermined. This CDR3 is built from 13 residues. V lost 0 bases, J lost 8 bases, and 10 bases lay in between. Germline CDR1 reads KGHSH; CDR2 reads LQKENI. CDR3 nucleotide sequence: TGTGCCAGCTCACCACCGCTTCTCGAAGAAGCTTTCTTT. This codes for CASSPPLLEEAFF.

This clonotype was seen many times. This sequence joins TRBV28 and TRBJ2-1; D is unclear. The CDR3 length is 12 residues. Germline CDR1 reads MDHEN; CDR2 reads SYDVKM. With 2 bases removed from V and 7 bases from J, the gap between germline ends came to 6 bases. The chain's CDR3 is CASSLTSNEQFF. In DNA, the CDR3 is TGTGCCAGCAGTTTAACGTCGAATGAGCAGTTCTTC.

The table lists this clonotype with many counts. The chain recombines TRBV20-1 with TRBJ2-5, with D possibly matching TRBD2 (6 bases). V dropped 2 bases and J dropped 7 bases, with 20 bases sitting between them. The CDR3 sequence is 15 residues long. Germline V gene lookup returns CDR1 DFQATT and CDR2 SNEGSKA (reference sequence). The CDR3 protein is CSARNTGTRGGTQYF. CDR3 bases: TGCAGTGCTAGAAATACCGGGACCCGGGGAGGGACCCAGTACTTC.

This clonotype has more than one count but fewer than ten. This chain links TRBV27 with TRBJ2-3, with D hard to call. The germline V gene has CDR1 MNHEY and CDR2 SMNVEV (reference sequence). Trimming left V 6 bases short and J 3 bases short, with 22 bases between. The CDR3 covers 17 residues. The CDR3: CASSPGFFRWRTDTQYF. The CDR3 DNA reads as TGTGCCAGCAGCCCCGGGTTTTTCAGGTGGAGAACAGATACGCAGTATTTT.

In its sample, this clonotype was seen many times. The DNA for the CDR3 is TGTGCCAGCAGTCGACAGACTGGAAACACCATATATTTT. Encoded protein: CASSRQTGNTIYF. This rearrangement joins TRBV28 to TRBJ1-3, with D possibly TRBD1 on 5 matching bases. The CDR3 consists of 13 residues. Germline V gives CDR1 MDHEN, CDR2 SYDVKM. Deletions cut 5 bases from V and 2 bases from J, with 7 bases between.

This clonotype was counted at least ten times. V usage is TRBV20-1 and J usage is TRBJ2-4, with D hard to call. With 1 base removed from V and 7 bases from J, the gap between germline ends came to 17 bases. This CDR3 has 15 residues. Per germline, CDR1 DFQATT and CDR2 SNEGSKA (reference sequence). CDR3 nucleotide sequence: TGCAGTGCTAGAGTCGGTCTCGCCCTGAGGAACATTCAGTACTTC. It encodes CSARVGLALRNIQYF.

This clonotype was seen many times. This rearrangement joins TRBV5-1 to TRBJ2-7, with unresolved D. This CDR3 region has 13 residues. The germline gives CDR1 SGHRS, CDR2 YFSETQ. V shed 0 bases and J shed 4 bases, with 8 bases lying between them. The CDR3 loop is CASSLVEDYEQYF. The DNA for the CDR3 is TGCGCCAGCAGCTTGGTCGAAGATTACGAGCAGTACTTC.

The CDR3 nucleotides are TGTGCCAGCAGCTCGTATAGGGGGGGAGGTAAAAACATTCAGTACTTC. Protein product: CASSSYRGGGKNIQYF. This chain uses TRBV7-2 with TRBJ2-4; D possibly corresponds to TRBD2 (7 bases). Looked up from germline, CDR1 is SGHTA and CDR2 is FQGNSA. The germline V and J ends were trimmed by 4 bases and 4 bases, with 17 bases remaining between them. The CDR3 extends over 16 amino acids.

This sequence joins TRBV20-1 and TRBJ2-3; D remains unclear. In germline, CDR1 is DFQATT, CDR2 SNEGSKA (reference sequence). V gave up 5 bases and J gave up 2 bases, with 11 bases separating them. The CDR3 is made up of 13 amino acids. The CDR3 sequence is CSAVKPLTDTQYF. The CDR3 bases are TGCAGTGCTGTTAAACCGCTCACAGATACGCAGTATTTT.

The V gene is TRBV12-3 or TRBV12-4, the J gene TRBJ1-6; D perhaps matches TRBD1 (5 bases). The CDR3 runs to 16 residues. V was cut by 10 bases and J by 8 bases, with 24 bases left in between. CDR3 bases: TGTGCCACCTCAGATTCGGGTGGGGGGGGTGATTCACCCCTCCACTTT. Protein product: CATSDSGGGGDSPLHF.